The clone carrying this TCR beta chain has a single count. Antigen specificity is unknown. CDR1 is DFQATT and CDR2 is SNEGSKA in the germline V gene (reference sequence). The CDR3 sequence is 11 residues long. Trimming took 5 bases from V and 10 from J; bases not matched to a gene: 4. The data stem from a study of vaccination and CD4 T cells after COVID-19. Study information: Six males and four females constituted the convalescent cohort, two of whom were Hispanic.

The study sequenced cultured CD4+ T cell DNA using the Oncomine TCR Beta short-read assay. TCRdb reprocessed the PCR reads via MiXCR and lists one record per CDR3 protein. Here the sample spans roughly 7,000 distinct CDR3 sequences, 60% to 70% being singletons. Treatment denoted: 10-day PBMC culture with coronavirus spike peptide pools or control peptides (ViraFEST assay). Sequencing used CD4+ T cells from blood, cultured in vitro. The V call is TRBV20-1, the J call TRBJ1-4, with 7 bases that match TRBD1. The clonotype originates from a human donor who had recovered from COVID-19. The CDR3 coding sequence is TGCAGTGCTTATGCAGGGGGAAAACTGTTTTTT. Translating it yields CSAYAGGKLFF.